This TCR beta chain derives from a study of blood T cells in healthy people across ages. Study-wide results and caveats: Observed TCR beta diversity per million T cells went down as age went up. This fall followed a roughly linear course with age. Both higher diversity and more naive CD4+ cells marked long-lived donors when set against aged donors. TCR beta diversity was tightly associated with the proportion of naive T cells.

V shed 4 bases and J shed 0 bases, with 9 bases lying between them. Germline V gene sequence: CDR1 SNHLY, CDR2 FYNNEI. This CDR3 is 14 amino acids long. Using a J-beta primer mix together with a sample-barcoded 5' primer, a second PCR was run for roughly 6 to 12 cycles. Carrying 12 random nucleotides, a template-switch adaptor labeled each individual cDNA molecule. TCRdb fed the 5' RACE reads into MiXCR, producing one record per CDR3 protein. The repertoire holds approximately 850,000 distinct CDR3 sequences, with 44% as singletons. On this clonotype: Its specificity is not known.

The material sequenced was blood. The TCR sequence derives from a man aged 55 to 69 in good health. The chain is built from TRBV2 and TRBJ1-2, with TRBD1 as a possible D gene (5 bases). CDR3 sequence: CASSGDRANYGYTF. For the CDR3, the DNA is TGTGCCAGCAGTGGAGACAGAGCTAACTATGGCTACACCTTC. Based on the CDR3 plus reference TRBV2 and TRBJ1-2, the full variable domain is EPEVTQTPSHQVTQMGQEVILRCVPISNHLYFYWYRQILGQKVEFLVSFYNNEISEKSEIFDDQFSVERPDGSNFTLKIRSTKLEDSAMYFCASSGDRANYGYTFGSGTRLTVV.